What follows is one T cell receptor (beta chain) and its context. The antigen remains undetermined. The data stem from a study of CXCR3-negative and CXCR3-positive naive CD8 T cells. The length of the CDR3 is 13 residues. 5' RACE with UMI labels generated the TRB cDNA libraries. TCRdb reprocessed the 5' RACE reads, with one entry per CDR3 protein and no DNA. The sample is made up of some 150,000 distinct CDR3 sequences, and the top ten hold approximately 0.5% of it. Study-level results: Naive CXCR3-negative and CXCR3-positive cells had similar TRBV-TRBJ usage; memory differed. CXCR3-positive naive cells had TRB CDR3s that were more hydrophobic than CXCR3-negative naive cells had.

Sequencing was done on a sample of naive CXCR3+ CD8+ T cells from blood. This sample's subset: CD45RO-CCR7+CD27+CD95- naive CD8+ T cells expressing CXCR3 (TNR3+). The receptor's source is a human donor in good health. Some clones in this sample may be carry-over from other donors' samples. The chain couples TRBV12-3 or TRBV12-4 to TRBJ2-7; the TRBD1 assignment by TCRdb is unverifiable without DNA. The CDR3 sequence is CASSPPDAYEQYF.